The 24 T cell receptor beta chains in this list originate from one sample, sequenced in a study of regulatory T cells in long-lasting Graves disease. Construction of TCR beta libraries relied on iRepertoire HTBI primers and on Arm-PCR targeting CDR3 regions. Each CDR3 protein gets one entry after TCRdb re-called the multiplex PCR reads with MiXCR. The top ten hold about 7.6% of the sample, which has about 430,000 distinct CDR3 sequences, roughly 15% seen once. The time point denotes: newly diagnosed GD, antithyroid drugs for less than 3 months. PBMC-derived RNA was used for the TCR library. The sample was also reused in another study, on T cells in Graves' hyperthyroidism and ophthalmopathy.

The starting material was peripheral blood mononuclear cells (PBMCs), obtained at new diagnosis, from a patient treated with antithyroid drugs. The source of these receptors is a woman in her thirties or forties with Graves disease.

In this sample, this clonotype turned up many times. J is TRBJ2-7 and V is TRBV14; the D gene is possibly TRBD2 (5 bases). Deletions cut 1 base from V and 4 bases from J, with 14 bases between. Germline CDR1 reads SGHDN; CDR2 reads FVKESK. The CDR3 runs 15 residues. CDR3 coding DNA: TGTGCCAGCAGCCAAGCGACGAGGGTGGGTTACGAGCAGTACTTC. Its translation: CASSQATRVGYEQYF.

The rearrangement uses TRBV5-1 and TRBJ2-5, with TRBD2 matching 10 bases. The CDR3 sequence is 16 residues long. Germline values: CDR1 SGHRS, CDR2 YFSETQ. The trim removed 0 bases at V and 4 bases at J, leaving 6 bases unmatched. The CDR3 here is CASSLAASGSTETQYF. As DNA, the CDR3 is TGCGCCAGCAGCTTGGCGGCTAGCGGGAGCACAGAGACCCAGTACTTC.

V is TRBV5-1 and J is TRBJ1-2; D is perhaps TRBD1 (5 bases). Germline-derived CDR1 and CDR2 are SGHRS and YFSETQ. The V end lost 0 bases, the J end lost 8 bases, and 11 bases lay between the germline ends. The CDR3 totals 13 residues. The CDR3 sequence is CASSLVQGAGYTF. CDR3 nucleotides: TGCGCCAGCAGCTTGGTCCAGGGTGCCGGCTACACCTTC. Supplemented by reference TRBV5-1 and TRBJ1-2, the full variable domain reads KAGVTQTPRYLIKTRGQQVTLSCSPISGHRSVSWYQQTPGQGLQFLFEYFSETQRNKGNFPGRFSGRQFSNSRSEMNVSTLELGDSALYLCASSLVQGAGYTFGSGTRLTVV.

This clonotype was seen only a few times. The chain links TRBV18 to TRBJ1-5; D perhaps matches TRBD1 (5 bases). Germline loops: CDR1 KGHSH, CDR2 LQKENI. V was trimmed by 5 bases and J by 5 bases, leaving 16 bases between them. This CDR3 is 15 amino acids long. The CDR3 DNA reads TGTGCCAGCTCAAAAGGGGACCTAGACTATCAGCCCCAGCATTTT. Amino acids: CASSKGDLDYQPQHF.

The chain joins TRBV4-1 to TRBJ2-1; D unresolved. With 2 bases removed from V and 6 bases from J, the gap between germline ends came to 5 bases. The CDR3 loop spans 12 amino acids. Germline assignment: CDR1 MGHRA and CDR2 YSYEKL. The chain's CDR3 is CASSQLGNEQFF. The CDR3 coding sequence is TGCGCCAGCAGCCAACTCGGCAATGAGCAGTTCTTC.

This clonotype was seen repeatedly, ten times or more. The V call is TRBV20-1, the J call TRBJ2-5; the match to TRBD2 covers 10 bases. The assigned J gene may be wrong: the sequence end matches TRBJ2-1 better. Germline V gives CDR1 DFQATT, CDR2 SNEGSKA (reference sequence). This CDR3 contains 18 residues. The CDR3 region is CSARDSSSGTSVHNEQFF. The CDR3 region has the DNA TGCAGTGCTAGAGATTCCAGCAGCGGGACTAGCGTCCACAATGAGCAGTTCTTC.

V and J are TRBV25-1 and TRBJ2-6; no clear D gene. Germline V gives CDR1 MGHDK, CDR2 SYGVNS. Trimming removed 8 bases at V and 1 base at J, with 6 bases between. This CDR3 spans 13 amino acids. In DNA, the CDR3 is TGTGCCAGCGCTGTATCTGGGGCCAACGTCCTGACTTTC. Its protein is CASAVSGANVLTF. Filled out from reference TRBV25-1 and TRBJ2-6, the complete variable domain reads EADIYQTPRYLVIGTGKKITLECSQTMGHDKMYWYQQDPGMELHLIHYSYGVNSTEKGDLSSESTVSRIRTEHFPLTLESARPSHTSQYLCASAVSGANVLTFGAGSRLTVL.

This clonotype was seen more than once but under ten times. The V gene is TRBV28, the J gene TRBJ1-1; the match to TRBD1 covers 10 bases. Per the germline V gene, CDR1 is MDHEN and CDR2 is SYDVKM. V gave up 4 bases and J gave up 0 bases; unmatched junction bases: 8. The CDR3 is made up of 17 amino acids. The CDR3 region has the DNA TGTGCCAGCAGTTCCCCGGGACAGGGGTTTTTGAACACTGAAGCTTTCTTT. This codes for CASSSPGQGFLNTEAFF.

This clonotype was counted ten times or more. This chain uses TRBV15 with TRBJ2-1; TRBD2 matches at 15 bases. Germline trimming cut 0 bases from V and 7 bases from J; bases unmatched to any gene: 7. The CDR3 is 18 residues long. Germline CDR1 reads LNHNV; CDR2 reads YYDKDF (reference sequence). CDR3 bases: TGTGCCACCAGCAGAGAGGGGGGGGGACTAGCGGGAGGTAATGAGCAGTTCTTC. It is translated as CATSREGGGLAGGNEQFF.

There are many counts of this clonotype. The rearrangement links TRBV2 to TRBJ2-7; D may be TRBD1 (6 bases). V lost 8 bases to trimming and J lost 4 bases, with 15 bases between them. Germline CDR1 reads SNHLY; CDR2 reads FYNNEI. The CDR3 is made up of 13 amino acids. CDR3 loop: CASLHRVGYEQYF. As DNA, the CDR3 is TGTGCCAGCCTCCACAGGGTAGGGTACGAGCAGTACTTC. The full variable domain, rest sourced from reference TRBV2 and TRBJ2-7, is EPEVTQTPSHQVTQMGQEVILRCVPISNHLYFYWYRQILGQKVEFLVSFYNNEISEKSEIFDDQFSVERPDGSNFTLKIRSTKLEDSAMYFCASLHRVGYEQYFGPGTRLTVT.

This clonotype was seen ten or more times. The chain's CDR3 is CASSSTGGTYEQYF. The DNA for the CDR3 is TGTGCCAGCAGTTCAACAGGGGGCACCTACGAGCAGTACTTC. The chain couples TRBV6-5 to TRBJ2-7; 9 bases are a match to TRBD1. The CDR3 has 14 residues. Trimming at V came to 4 bases and at J to 2 bases, leaving 3 bases not matched to a gene. Germline lookup yields CDR1 MNHEY and CDR2 SVGAGI.

This clonotype appeared a few times. The genes are TRBV9 and TRBJ2-1; 11 positions match TRBD2. The ends lost 3 bases at V and 4 bases at J; junction bases unmatched: 12. Looked up from germline, CDR1 is SGDLS and CDR2 is YYNGEE. The CDR3 totals 18 residues. The CDR3 reads CASSAPSAGTSGYNEQFF. CDR3 nucleotides: TGTGCCAGCAGCGCTCCATCTGCCGGGACTAGCGGATACAATGAGCAGTTCTTC.

This clonotype has a single count. The junction departs from the called germline gene at one end, perhaps through a read error. The chain combines TRBV19 with TRBJ2-5; TRBD2 agrees at 9 bases. Germline CDR1 LNHDA, CDR2 SQIVND (reference sequence). The CDR3 totals 13 residues. The CDR3 nucleotides are TGTGCCAGTAGTATGGGGACTAGCAGTGAGCGGTTCTTC. This sequence encodes CASSMGTSSERFF. The variable domain in full, completed from reference TRBV19 and TRBJ2-5, reads DGGITQSPKYLFRKEGQNVTLSCEQNLNHDAMYWYRQDPGQGLRLIYYSQIVNDFQKGDIAEGYSVSREKKESFPLTVTSAQKNPTAFYLCASSMGTSSERFFGPGTRLLVL.

This clonotype was detected many times. The CDR3 sequence: CSARAGDTDTQYF. Written as DNA, the CDR3 is TGCAGTGCCCGCGCGGGAGACACAGATACGCAGTATTTT. The V call is TRBV20-1, the J call TRBJ2-3; TRBD2 aligns across 7 bases. The CDR3 length is 13 residues. Germline V CDR1 and CDR2: DFQATT, SNEGSKA (reference sequence). V shed 6 bases and J 2 bases; nucleotides not matched to a gene: 5.

This clonotype was seen only a few times. This chain uses TRBV10-3 with TRBJ1-6; weak D call: TRBD1 (5 bases). Per germline, CDR1 ENHRY and CDR2 SYGVKD. The V end lost 2 bases, the J end lost 8 bases, and 10 bases lay between the germline ends. The CDR3 is made up of 14 amino acids. The CDR3 loop is CAISETRQYSPLHF. The CDR3 bases are TGTGCCATCAGTGAGACGAGACAGTATTCACCCCTCCACTTT.

This clonotype showed up just a few times. The rearrangement uses TRBV12-3 or TRBV12-4 and TRBJ1-2, with a weak D call TRBD1 (6 bases). Trimming took off 4 bases at V and 8 bases at J, with 23 bases between the two ends. The CDR3 is made up of 16 amino acids. The CDR3 coding sequence is TGTGCCAGCAGTTGGGTCAATGATGGGGGGCAGCGGGGCTACACCTTC. It codes for CASSWVNDGGQRGYTF.

This sequence joins TRBV4-1 and TRBJ1-2; TRBD1 is a possible D gene (5 bases). Germline values: CDR1 MGHRA, CDR2 YSYEKL. The CDR3 consists of 14 residues. V lost 0 bases and J lost 4, with 9 bases in between. CDR3 nucleotides: TGCGCCAGCAGCCAAGAGGGGACGCTCTATGGCTACACCTTC. The encoded protein is CASSQEGTLYGYTF.

This chain uses TRBV20-1 with TRBJ2-1; TRBD2 matches 10 bases. The trim removed 5 bases at V and 8 bases at J, leaving 12 bases unmatched. This CDR3 region has 15 residues. Germline loops: CDR1 DFQATT, CDR2 SNEGSKA (reference sequence). The DNA for the CDR3 is TGCAGTGCTTCCTCGCTAGCGGGAGCGAGCGATGAGCAGTTCTTC. This encodes CSASSLAGASDEQFF.

In this sample, this clonotype turned up many times. The chain is built from TRBV12-5 and TRBJ2-2, with D perhaps matching TRBD2 (5 bases). The CDR3 has 16 residues. CDR1 and CDR2 from the germline V gene are LGHNT and FRNRAP. Trimming left V 0 bases short and J 1 base short, with 9 bases between. CDR3 amino acids: CASGLVQAENTGELFF. In DNA form, the CDR3 reads TGTGCTAGTGGTTTGGTTCAAGCGGAGAACACCGGGGAGCTGTTTTTT.

This clonotype was counted only a few times. The V gene is TRBV7-3, the J gene TRBJ1-6; maybe TRBD1 (5 bases). This CDR3 comprises 15 residues. The ends were cut back, 5 bases at V and 9 bases at J, with 17 bases in the middle. CDR1 SGHTA and CDR2 FQGTGA come from the germline V gene. The CDR3 here is CASSPDSGLGSPLHF. CDR3 in DNA: TGTGCCAGCAGCCCGGACTCAGGGCTAGGTTCACCCCTCCACTTT.

V gene TRBV28 combines with J gene TRBJ1-2, with 7 bases matching TRBD1. V was pared by 0 bases and J by 4 bases, with 8 bases of the junction left unmatched. From germline, CDR1 is MDHEN and CDR2 SYDVKM. This CDR3 comprises 16 residues. CDR3 sequence: CASSLWTGTAGYGYTF. Written as DNA, the CDR3 is TGTGCCAGCAGTTTATGGACCGGGACAGCAGGCTATGGCTACACCTTC.

On this clonotype: It differs at one base from a far larger clone, so likely a read error. The genes are TRBV10-3 and TRBJ1-4; D unclear. Germline V gene data show CDR1 as ENHRY and CDR2 as SYGVKD. CDR3 size: 15 residues. The V and J ends lost 5 bases and 8 bases respectively, with 18 bases between them. The CDR3 DNA reads TGTGCCATCAGTTACTCAGCCCTCGGAGGGGAAAAACTGTTTTTT. Its translation: CAISYSALGGEKLFF.

This clonotype was seen many times. This chain joins TRBV5-5 and TRBJ2-1; tentative D call: TRBD2 (5 bases). V was trimmed by 0 bases and J by 14 bases, leaving 12 bases between them. The germline V gene has CDR1 SGHKS and CDR2 YYEKEE (reference sequence). This CDR3 is built from 12 residues. This CDR3 is CASSLVLDWKFF. The DNA of the CDR3 is TGTGCCAGCAGCTTGGTTTTGGACTGGAAGTTCTTC.

The chain couples TRBV7-9 to TRBJ2-1, with TRBD2 matching 10 bases. The germline CDR1 and CDR2 sequences are SEHNR and FQNEAQ (reference sequence). CDR3 length: 22 residues. Trimming took 2 bases from V and 2 from J; bases not matched to a gene: 21. The CDR3 DNA reads as TGTGCCAGCAGCTTACTTGGGGCTATGAGCGGGAGGGCCCAGGGGACCTACAATGAGCAGTTCTTC. As protein: CASSLLGAMSGRAQGTYNEQFF.